The sequence of this TCR beta chain was determined in a study of CD4 T cells in relation to SARS-CoV-2 and coronaviruses. Regarding the study as a whole: Compared with monoreactive clones, crossreactive clones showed significantly weaker SARS-CoV-2 expansion.

V lost 4 bases to trimming and J lost 1 base; unmatched junction nucleotides: 3. Germline V lookup: CDR1 SGHTA, CDR2 FQGNSA. This CDR3 region has 15 residues. Sequencing used immunoSEQ multiplex PCR; TCRdb keeps in-frame clones, though not all of them. The sample consists of 35,000 to 40,000 clones, around 89% of them appearing once. Details on this clone: As yet, its antigen is unknown.

This sequence originates from an adult with COVID-19. Input material: memory CD4+ T cells from PBMCs. The rearrangement uses TRBV7-2 and TRBJ2-2; 7 bases line up with TRBD1. The CDR3 DNA is TGTGCCAGCAGCTGGGACAGAATGAACACCGGGGAGCTGTTTTTT. This sequence encodes CASSWDRMNTGELFF.